The clone carrying this T cell receptor beta chain was found once. This sample stems from a study of blood T cells in healthy people across ages. CDR3 length: 17 amino acids. Germline V gives CDR1 DFQATT, CDR2 SNEGSKA (reference sequence). Then a second PCR, running about 6 to 11 cycles, was carried out with a sample-barcoded 5' primer and a J-beta primer mix. TCRdb reanalysed the 5' RACE reads using MiXCR and keeps one entry per CDR3 protein. The profile shows about 830,000 distinct CDR3 sequences, approximately 67% of them singletons. The sequencing input was blood. This clonotype was sampled from a man aged 25-40 years in good health. This sequence joins TRBV20-1 and TRBJ2-4, with 9 bases matching TRBD2. The tail of the sequence fits TRBJ2-7 better, so the J call may be wrong. The CDR3 DNA sequence: TGCAGTGCTAGAGGCCTAGCGGGAACCCTATCCTCCTACGAGCAGTACTTC. It codes for CSARGLAGTLSSYEQYF.